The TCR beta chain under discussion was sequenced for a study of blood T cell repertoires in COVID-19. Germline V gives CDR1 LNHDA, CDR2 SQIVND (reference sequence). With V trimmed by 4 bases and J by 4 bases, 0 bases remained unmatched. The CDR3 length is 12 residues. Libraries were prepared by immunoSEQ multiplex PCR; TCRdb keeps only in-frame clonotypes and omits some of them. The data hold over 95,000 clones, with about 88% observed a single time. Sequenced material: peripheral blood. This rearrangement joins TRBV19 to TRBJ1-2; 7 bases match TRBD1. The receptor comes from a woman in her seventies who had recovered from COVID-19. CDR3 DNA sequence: TGTGCCAGTAGTACAGGGGGCTATGGCTACACCTTC. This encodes CASSTGGYGYTF.